A single T cell receptor beta chain is shown here with its context. Profiled with immunoSEQ multiplex PCR; TCRdb holds only in-frame clones, not every one. The table shows roughly 58,000 clones, with 85% to 95% occurring only once. CDR3 length: 13 amino acids. Germline-derived CDR1 and CDR2 are SGDLS and YYNGEE. V was shortened by 3 bases and J by 4 bases, with 10 bases between the two germline ends. The data were obtained in a study of OX40 agonist ivuxolimab in advanced cancers. The chain couples TRBV9 to TRBJ2-5, with D perhaps matching TRBD2 (5 bases). Sequenced material: CD4+ or CD8+ T cells sorted from blood, taken in a trial of the OX40 agonist ivuxolimab. The receptor's source is an adult with an advanced solid tumor such as melanoma, head and neck, liver or kidney cancer. CDR3 nucleotide sequence: TGTGCCAGCAGCGCCCGCGGGCGAGAGACCCAGTACTTC. As protein: CASSARGRETQYF.